The 4 T cell receptor beta chains below all came from one sample that was sequenced in a study of blood T cell repertoires in COVID-19. Sequencing used immunoSEQ multiplex PCR; TCRdb keeps in-frame clones, though not all of them. The top ten clones hold around 9% of a sample with around 300,000 clones, roughly 86% of them seen once. Sample: PBMCs or T cells enriched from blood (not recorded which). These TCRs come from a woman in her 30s who had recovered from COVID-19.

The rearrangement links TRBV6-5 to TRBJ1-1; D unresolved. The CDR3 has 15 residues. CDR1 and CDR2 from the germline V gene are MNHEY and SVGAGI. Trimming left V 2 bases short and J 0 bases short, with 10 bases between. CDR3 amino acids: CASSYLSRLNTEAFF. In DNA, the CDR3 is TGTGCCAGCAGTTACCTGTCCAGGTTGAACACTGAAGCTTTCTTT.

CDR3 in DNA: TGTGCCAGTAGTCCCAGGGGGCTGGGTATAGCCAAAAACATTCAGTACTTC. It codes for CASSPRGLGIAKNIQYF. The V gene is TRBV19, the J gene TRBJ2-4; 8 bases agree with TRBD1. This CDR3 has 17 residues. Germline loops: CDR1 LNHDA, CDR2 SQIVND (reference sequence). V dropped 5 bases and J dropped 0; count of bases not matched to a gene: 9.

The chain joins TRBV4-1 to TRBJ1-1; possible D gene TRBD1, 5 bases. In germline, CDR1 is MGHRA, CDR2 YSYEKL. The V end was cut by 8 bases, the J end by 3 bases, with 16 bases between. This CDR3 is built from 14 residues. The CDR3 bases are TGCGCCAGCCGCACAGGCCCCGCGGACACTGAAGCTTTCTTT. Translated: CASRTGPADTEAFF.

This sequence joins TRBV5-1 and TRBJ1-2; no reliable D call. Germline loops: CDR1 SGHRS, CDR2 YFSETQ. The CDR3 covers 15 residues. V lost 0 bases, J lost 4 bases, and 13 bases lay in between. The CDR3 spells CASSLGWRWFYGYTF. CDR3 sequence (DNA): TGCGCCAGCAGCTTGGGGTGGAGGTGGTTCTATGGCTACACCTTC. Using reference TRBV5-1 and TRBJ1-2 for the parts outside the CDR3, the full variable domain is KAGVTQTPRYLIKTRGQQVTLSCSPISGHRSVSWYQQTPGQGLQFLFEYFSETQRNKGNFPGRFSGRQFSNSRSEMNVSTLELGDSALYLCASSLGWRWFYGYTFGSGTRLTVV.